This T cell receptor beta chain was captured in a study of cytomegalovirus exposure and HLA in healthy donors (dated by TCRdb to 2017 to 2019). About the investigation overall: An earlier analysis of approximately 640 of the donors reported 250 to 350 Gb of sequence data and more than 90 million unique TCR beta sequences from some 180 million T cells. An early release covering roughly 600 HLA-typed donors comprised about 300 gigabases of sequencing data and 65 million to 100 million unique TCR sequences. Of the roughly 430 genotyped donors, about 80% fell in the genetic ancestry cluster associated with self-reported Caucasian donors. The study aimed to test whether signatures of past pathogen exposure could be identified by cataloging public T cell receptors. Using immunosequencing, the study profiled T cell repertoires from around 670 subjects and related those repertoires to cytomegalovirus serostatus. Besides the first cohort of 666 subjects, a separate validation cohort made up of roughly 120 different subjects was used. To predict cytomegalovirus infection status, the study brought together high-throughput TCR immunosequencing, statistical association of individual TCRs with disease status, and machine learning. To study patterns of TCR occurrence, a later analysis re-analyzed previously published TCR beta repertoires from 650 to 750 donors and added high-resolution HLA genotyping. The later analysis used no new phenotypic data to find candidate immune exposures, relying instead on TCR beta sequences and their occurrence across donors. To decide whether each TCR beta V gene segment behaved as functional or pseudogenic, an earlier analysis of some 600 of the donors relied on high-throughput TCR beta sequencing. Donor age, sex, ethnicity and CMV serostatus were compiled alongside the repertoire data. Genome-wide SNP genotypes for about 65% of the roughly 670 donors were used in a later genetic analysis, which treated that subset as a discovery cohort. All discovery cohort repertoires had been generated on a single sequencing platform. HLA typing included class I and class II loci at four-digit resolution. The number of typed donors differed by locus: about 620-640 for A, B, C, DRB1 and DQB1; 500 to 550 for DQA1; about 600 for DPA1; and 450 to 480 for DPB1. Four or five DR-DQ haplotypes were handled as single units for association and clustering because linkage in the cohort was strong. On average, approximately 250,000 unique TCR beta nucleotide sequences were sequenced per donor among some 420 genotyped donors of the cohort, with approximately 18% of those sequences being non-productive. What the study reported, not specific to this receptor: A few of the identified cytomegalovirus-associated TCR beta chains were confirmed in vitro to be specific for cytomegalovirus antigens. In an earlier analysis of around 600 of the donors, most TCR beta V segments appeared in productive rearrangements about 87% or about 30% of the time, broadly matching IMGT annotations. A later genetic analysis reported fewer N-insertions in productive TCRs among donors in an Asian-associated ancestry cluster than the roughly 640-donor mean. A cluster of highly shared sequence variants was judged likely to represent a technical artifact of the sequencing pipeline. A later analysis found that HLA-associated TCR beta chains were more clonally expanded and had lower generation probabilities than equally common non-associated chains. Correlated functional status among segregating V segments might reflect linkage disequilibrium, but an unknown experimental factor could not be ruled out. The authors suggested that the approach could potentially be generalized to other disease states and immunological phenotypes. For the cohort, immune exposure information was limited to CMV serostatus. Most CMV-associated TCR beta chains appeared to be HLA-restricted in a later analysis, and the HLA associations seemed to be driven largely by CMV exposure. Cytomegalovirus status was reported to be diagnosed by the classifier with high specificity and sensitivity in both the original and validation cohorts. In a later analysis, TCR association rates were found to vary across HLA loci, with the most associated TCRs seen for DRB1 alleles and the fewest for HLA-C alleles. The study listed approximately 150 TCR beta chains as associated with cytomegalovirus. In a later analysis, several top co-occurrence clusters were reported to appear linked to parvovirus B19, influenza, CMV and Epstein-Barr virus. A further reported finding was that TCR beta sequences accurately predicted the HLA-A and HLA-B alleles for most subjects in the first cohort. Because the 87-base-pair reads could not distinguish some IMGT-functional V segments, including TRBV6-2 and TRBV6-3, those segments were excluded. When HLA alleles, especially DR and DQ, strongly co-occurred, attributing TCR associations to individual alleles was difficult. Specific HLA alleles were associated with more than 15,000 TCR beta sequences at a false discovery rate of 0.05 in a later analysis. In this cohort, only TCR beta chains were sequenced, and detectable features were limited by the absence of alpha or paired-chain data. While some public TCRs were present in many individuals, most TCR sequences turned up only very rarely across donors. Because HLA typing was unavailable for some donors at each locus, only the typed subset was used in association tests. Because counts were too low, some 16 rarely observed V segments, including chromosome 9 orphons, were excluded from the earlier analysis of about 500 of the donors. The presence/absence analyses assumed that sequencing depth was roughly uniform across donors, and that assumption may not be true. An association between a missense DCLRE1C variant and V-gene and J-gene trimming of TCR beta chains was found in a later genetic analysis and replicated in an independent cohort.

Libraries were built with the immunoSEQ multiplex PCR assay. For the multiplex PCR, a mixture combining 60 forward primers for TCR Vbeta segments and 13 reverse primers for TCR Jbeta segments was used. The CDR3 region of rearranged TCR beta genes was amplified from genomic DNA by a multiplex PCR assay. On the Illumina HiSeq System, the amplified TCR beta libraries were sequenced as 87-base-pair reads. The authors' pipeline ran thus. A later analysis tallied roughly 76 million unique TCR beta chains across the approximately 670 repertoires, and approximately 12 million of those chains were shared by two or more donors. To remove PCR and sequencing errors, raw reads were error-corrected and collapsed into unique sequences using a nearest-neighbor algorithm that merged closely related sequences. V, D and J gene segments were assigned by aligning CDR3 sequences to IMGT reference sequences. Each retained sequence needed at least a six-nucleotide match to both a V gene segment and a J gene segment. Rearrangements were classified as productive when the CDR3 lacked stop codons and remained in frame with V and J, and all other rearrangements were classified as non-productive. Following IMGT convention, CDR3 was defined as the stretch from the second conserved V-encoded cysteine up to the conserved J-encoded phenylalanine. The earlier analysis of 450 to 750 of the donors excluded any sequence lacking an unambiguous match to a single V gene segment. An earlier analysis of 587 of the donors called V segments functional above 56.7% productive rearrangements and segregating when the between-donor standard deviation exceeded 5%. A statistical classification framework was built for diagnosing cytomegalovirus status from the catalog of TCR beta chain sequences. A later analysis assigned V and J genes by comparing TCR nucleotide sequences with IMGT/GENE-DB human TR gene sequences. Using the TCRdist pipeline, a later analysis assigned CDR3 sequences along with most-parsimonious VDJ recombination scenarios. A later analysis defined each TCR beta chain by its CDR3 amino acid sequence plus V-gene family, and excluded reads lacking a unique V-gene family. To address suspected cross-contamination and a sequencing artifact, a later analysis removed 450 to 700 highly shared, low-generation-probability nucleotide sequences. In a later analysis, a clonal expansion index was calculated for each public chain from normalized within-repertoire ranks of inferred template counts. Generation probabilities in a later analysis came from a VDJ recombination model fitted to out-of-frame rearrangements, and those results were checked against IGoR. Hypergeometric tests were used in a later analysis to score TCR-TCR, TCR-HLA and TCR-CMV co-occurrence, with a repertoire-size bias correction applied to the TCR pairs. In a later analysis, false discovery rates were estimated by permuting HLA or CMV assignments 20 times. In a later analysis, co-occurring TCRs were grouped using DBSCAN, and TCRdist sequence similarity was added for clustering within HLA-allele-positive subsets. For co-occurrence clustering, repertoires with fewer than 30,000 or more than 120,000 public chains were excluded, along with about five repertoires with anomalous nucleotide sharing. The source is immuneACCESS, and TCRdb retained only in-frame sequences with V and J called. Part of the clones is not carried over; for the studies checked, unresolved V genes explain less than half of this, and the remainder is unexplained. Clonal size and the V and J genes are those of that table, whereas D and trimming came from the DNA. This sample lists 160,000 or so clones; more than 80% were detected once. The top ten hold approximately 7% of the sample.

The junction carries 8 bases between V and J, which are trimmed by 2 bases and 0 bases respectively. From the germline V gene (reference sequence), CDR1 is MNHEY and CDR2 is SMNVEV. The CDR3 contains 15 residues, cysteine and phenylalanine counted. Only CDR3 DNA remains: 45 bases, in frame from the first base. With respect to this clone: The antigen it binds to is not known. No much larger clone is present one base from it, and per-base qualities are unavailable.

The cohort consisted of 670 or so healthy bone marrow donors. At the time of sampling, every cohort member was nominally healthy, though immune exposures that went unrecorded were likely present. The donor was CMV seropositive and was included in the group of 250 to 300 seropositive cohort members. A peripheral blood sample was provided by each donor, and peripheral blood mononuclear cells were used for TCR beta sequencing. Genomic DNA was extracted from the blood cell samples with the Qiagen DNeasy Blood Extraction Kit. The receptor comes from a woman aged 25 to 45 in good health and CMV-seropositive. The sequencing input was PBMCs. Rearrangement joined TRBV27 to TRBJ1-5; there is no confident call for the D gene. The CDR3 here reads CASSLVGDSNQPQHF. Read as DNA, the sequence is TGTGCCAGCAGTTTAGTCGGGGATAGCAATCAGCCCCAGCATTTT.